This T cell receptor (beta chain) was sequenced in a study of beta chain features in type 1 diabetes. Study-wide results and limits: When VDJ junctions were examined, type 1 diabetes patients showed fewer insertions and more deletions. Compared to healthy donors, patients appeared to have naive, central memory and Treg TCRB repertoires that were more alike. TCRB CDR3s from Type 1 diabetes patients were moderately but significantly shorter in all four CD4+ subsets.

This clone turned up a few times. The antigen remains undetermined. Germline CDR1 and CDR2: SQVTM and ANQGSEA. Trimming shortened V by 0 bases and J by 15 bases, and 15 bases separated the two germline ends. This CDR3 is 12 amino acids long. cDNA synthesis used the whole RNA isolate, giving expressed TCRB sequences. Only in-frame clones appear in the TCRdb table, and some are missing; sequencing was by immunoSEQ multiplex PCR. The table lists 150,000 to 200,000 clones, roughly 60% of them singletons. One heparinised blood draw averaging roughly 120 mL was given by each donor. The origin of this receptor is a man aged 30 to 45 with type 1 diabetes. The genes are TRBV29-1 and TRBJ2-1; D could derive from TRBD1 or TRBD2 (5 bases each). The sample comprised naive CD4+ T cells from blood. The CDR3 sequence is CSVEDRGRVVFF. CDR3 nucleotides: TGCAGCGTTGAAGATCGGGGCAGGGTGGTGTTCTTC.